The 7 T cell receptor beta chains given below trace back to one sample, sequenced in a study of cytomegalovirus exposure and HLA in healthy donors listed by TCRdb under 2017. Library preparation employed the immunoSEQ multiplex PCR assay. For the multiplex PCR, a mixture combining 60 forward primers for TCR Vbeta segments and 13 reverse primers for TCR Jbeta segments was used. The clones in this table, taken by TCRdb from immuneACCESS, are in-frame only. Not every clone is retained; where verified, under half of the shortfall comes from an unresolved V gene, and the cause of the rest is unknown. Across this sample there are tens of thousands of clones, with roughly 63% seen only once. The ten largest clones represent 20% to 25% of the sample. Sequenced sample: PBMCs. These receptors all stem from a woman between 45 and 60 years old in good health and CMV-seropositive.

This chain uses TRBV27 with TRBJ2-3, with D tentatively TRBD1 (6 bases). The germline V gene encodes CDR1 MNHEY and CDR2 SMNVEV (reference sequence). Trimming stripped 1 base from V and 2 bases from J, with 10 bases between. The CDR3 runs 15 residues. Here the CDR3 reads CASSLWDTYTDTQYF. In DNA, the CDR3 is TGTGCCAGCAGTTTATGGGACACCTACACAGATACGCAGTATTTT.

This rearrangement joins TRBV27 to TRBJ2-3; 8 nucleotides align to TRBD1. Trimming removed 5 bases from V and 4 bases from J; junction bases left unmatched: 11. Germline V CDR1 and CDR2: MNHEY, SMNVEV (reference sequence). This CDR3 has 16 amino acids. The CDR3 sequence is CASSPRTGRGADTQYF. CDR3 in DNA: TGTGCCAGCAGTCCCAGGACAGGGAGAGGAGCAGATACGCAGTATTTT.

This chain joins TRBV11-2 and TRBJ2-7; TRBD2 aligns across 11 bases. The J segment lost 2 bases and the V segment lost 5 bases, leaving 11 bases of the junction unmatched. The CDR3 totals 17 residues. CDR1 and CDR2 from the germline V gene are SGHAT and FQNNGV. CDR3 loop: CASSPGYSGGDAYEQYF. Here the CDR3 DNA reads TGTGCCAGCAGCCCCGGATATAGCGGGGGGGATGCCTACGAGCAGTACTTC.

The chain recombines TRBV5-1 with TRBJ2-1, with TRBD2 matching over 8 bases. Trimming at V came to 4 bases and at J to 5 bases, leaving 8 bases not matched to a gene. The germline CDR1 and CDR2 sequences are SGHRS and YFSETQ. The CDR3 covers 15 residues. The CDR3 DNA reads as TGCGCCAGCAGCCCGGGGACTAGTTCCCACAATGAGCAGTTCTTC. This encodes CASSPGTSSHNEQFF.

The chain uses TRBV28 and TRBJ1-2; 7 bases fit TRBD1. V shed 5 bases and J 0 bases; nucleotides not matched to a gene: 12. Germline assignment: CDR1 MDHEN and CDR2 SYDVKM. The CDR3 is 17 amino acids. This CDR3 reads CASSAPTGKEANYGYTF. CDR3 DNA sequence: TGTGCCAGCAGTGCGCCGACAGGGAAAGAAGCTAACTATGGCTACACCTTC.

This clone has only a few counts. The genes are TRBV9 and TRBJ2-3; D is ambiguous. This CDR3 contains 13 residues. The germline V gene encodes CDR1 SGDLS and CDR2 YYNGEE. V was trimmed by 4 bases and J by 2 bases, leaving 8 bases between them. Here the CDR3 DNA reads TGTGCCAGCAGCTTCTCCTCCACAGATACGCAGTATTTT. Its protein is CASSFSSTDTQYF. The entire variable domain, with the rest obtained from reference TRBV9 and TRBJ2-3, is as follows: DSGVTQTPKHLITATGQRVTLRCSPRSGDLSVYWYQQSLDQGLQFLIQYYNGEERAKGNILERFSAQQFPDLHSELNLSSLELGDSALYFCASSFSSTDTQYFGPGTRLTVL.

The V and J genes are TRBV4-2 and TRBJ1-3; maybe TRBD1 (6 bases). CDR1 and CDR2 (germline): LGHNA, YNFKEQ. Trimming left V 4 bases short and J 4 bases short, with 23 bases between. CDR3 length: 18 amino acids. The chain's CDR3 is CASSRLTRGGITGNTIYF. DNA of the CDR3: TGTGCCAGCAGCCGCCTTACCAGGGGCGGCATCACCGGAAACACCATATATTTT.